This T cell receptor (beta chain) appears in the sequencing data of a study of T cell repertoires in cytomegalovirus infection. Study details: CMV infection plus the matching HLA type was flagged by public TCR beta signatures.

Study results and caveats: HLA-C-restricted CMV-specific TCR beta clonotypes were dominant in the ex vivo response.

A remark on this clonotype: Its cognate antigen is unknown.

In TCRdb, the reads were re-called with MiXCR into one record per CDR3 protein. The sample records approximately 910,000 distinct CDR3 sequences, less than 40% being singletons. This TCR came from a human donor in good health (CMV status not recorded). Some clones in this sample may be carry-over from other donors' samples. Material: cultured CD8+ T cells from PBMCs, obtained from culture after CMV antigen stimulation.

CDR3 in DNA: TGTGCCAGCAGCCTGTGGGGGACAGGCGATAACTATGGCTACACCTTC. This sequence encodes CASSLWGTGDNYGYTF. This rearrangement joins TRBV5-5 to TRBJ1-2, with TRBD1 identical over 8 bases. Trimming removed 4 bases from V and 1 base from J; junction bases left unmatched: 9. Germline V gives CDR1 SGHKS, CDR2 YYEKEE (reference sequence). The CDR3 has 16 residues.